This T cell receptor beta chain was retrieved from a study of cytomegalovirus exposure and HLA in healthy donors. Study-wide results and limits: The classifier reportedly diagnosed cytomegalovirus status with high sensitivity and specificity.

Concerning this clone: Antigen unknown.

With 60 Vbeta and 13 Jbeta primers, the PCR was carried out. The repertoire was sequenced with immunoSEQ multiplex PCR; TCRdb's copy has only in-frame clones and lacks some. The repertoire has fewer than 110,000 clones, 70% to 80% of them found once; the top ten carry roughly 2.3%. This CDR3 is 14 amino acids long. The V end lost 5 bases, the J end lost 2 bases, and 12 bases lay between the germline ends. The germline V gene encodes CDR1 LNHNV and CDR2 YYDKDF (reference sequence). What was sequenced was PBMCs. The chain links TRBV15 to TRBJ1-2; D not certain. The receptor comes from a man aged 18 to 30 in good health and CMV-seronegative. The CDR3 region is CATSGATTNYGYTF. The DNA for the CDR3 is TGTGCCACCAGCGGAGCCACAACGAACTATGGCTACACCTTC.